This entry lists 10 T cell receptor beta chains sequenced from one sample in a study of T cell responses to AZD1222 COVID-19 vaccine. This table comes from immunoSEQ multiplex PCR, and its TCRdb copy is limited to in-frame clones, with some not included. Of 150,000 to 180,000 clones listed, 90% are singletons. Sequenced here: peripheral blood, sampled 28 days after the second AZD1222 dose. These receptors came from an adult who received the AZD1222 COVID-19 vaccine.

The table lists this clone with a count of one. This CDR3 is CASSLDIPPPLHF. CDR3 nucleotides: TGTGCCAGCAGTTTAGACATCCCGCCACCCCTCCACTTT. The J gene is TRBJ1-6, the V gene TRBV12-3 or TRBV12-4; D is undetermined. CDR3 length: 13 residues. Trimming shortened V by 1 base and J by 11 bases, and 9 bases separated the two germline ends.

The J gene is TRBJ2-3, the V gene TRBV7-9, with 8 nucleotides matching TRBD1. Germline V gives CDR1 SEHNR, CDR2 FQNEAQ (reference sequence). With V trimmed by 5 bases and J by 3 bases, 7 bases remained unmatched. This CDR3 comprises 15 residues. CDR3 bases: TGTGCCAGCAGCCCACCCGGGACAGGAACAGATACGCAGTATTTT. Residues: CASSPPGTGTDTQYF.

This clone was counted a few times. This sequence joins TRBV23-1 and TRBJ1-4; D gene unclear. TRBV23-1 is an ORF, and what it does is uncertain. V was shortened by 4 bases and J by 14 bases, with 11 bases between the two germline ends. CDR3 length: 11 amino acids. The CDR3 nucleotides are TGCGCCAGCAGTCGAGTCCCGACCCTGTTTTTT. Translating gives CASSRVPTLFF.

This chain connects TRBV21-1 to TRBJ1-5; the D call TRBD1 from the table was never checked on the DNA. TRBV21-1 is a documented pseudogene. The length of the CDR3 is 13 residues. CDR3 DNA: TGTGCCAGGTTCTACAGGGGGGCAAAGCCCCAGCATTTT. Protein product: CARFYRGAKPQHF.

V gene TRBV11-3 combines with J gene TRBJ2-7, with a possible D match to TRBD2 (6 bases). Trimming removed 5 bases from V and 0 bases from J, with 14 bases in between. CDR1 SGHNT and CDR2 YENEEA come from the germline V gene. CDR3 length equals 15 residues. Here the CDR3 reads CASSPGRGSSYEQYF. The CDR3 region has the DNA TGTGCCAGCAGCCCCGGGCGGGGAAGCTCCTACGAGCAGTACTTC.

The chain has TRBV4-1 and TRBJ1-1, with D perhaps TRBD1 (6 bases). Trimming removed 0 bases from V and 4 bases from J, with 15 bases in between. Germline V gene lookup returns CDR1 MGHRA and CDR2 YSYEKL. This CDR3 region has 16 residues. The CDR3 here is CASSQDRTGRTTEAFF. The CDR3 region has the DNA TGCGCCAGCAGCCAAGATCGTACAGGGAGGACCACTGAAGCTTTCTTT.

The chain couples TRBV12-3 or TRBV12-4 to TRBJ1-1; possibly TRBD1 for D (5 bases). This CDR3 has 12 amino acids. Deletions cut 7 bases from V and 7 bases from J, with 13 bases between. CDR3 loop: CASNPRGVEAFF. The DNA for the CDR3 is TGTGCCAGCAACCCAAGGGGTGTTGAAGCTTTCTTT.

This clone was detected only once. V gene TRBV24-1 combines with J gene TRBJ2-1; perhaps TRBD2 as D (6 bases). CDR1 and CDR2 from the germline V gene are KGHDR and SFDVKD. Trimming removed 3 bases at V and 0 bases at J, with 17 bases between. This CDR3 spans 18 amino acids. The CDR3 nucleotides read TGTGCCACCAGTGATCGAACCGGGACTTGGAGCTCCTACAATGAGCAGTTCTTC. Its translation is CATSDRTGTWSSYNEQFF.

In its sample, this clone was seen once. V usage is TRBV7-8 and J usage is TRBJ2-2, with D hard to call. CDR3 length: 15 amino acids. Germline values: CDR1 SGHVS, CDR2 FQNEAQ. V gave up 1 base and J gave up 1 base, with 7 bases separating them. CDR3 protein: CASSLGQLNTGELFF. The CDR3 DNA sequence: TGTGCCAGCAGCTTAGGTCAGCTGAACACCGGGGAGCTGTTTTTT.

This chain joins TRBV7-9 and TRBJ2-3; 10 bases match TRBD2. Trimming took 0 bases from V and 3 from J; bases not matched to a gene: 9. The CDR3 is made up of 18 amino acids. In germline, CDR1 is SEHNR, CDR2 FQNEAQ (reference sequence). The CDR3 is CASSLALRTSGKTDTQYF. Written as DNA, the CDR3 is TGTGCCAGCAGCTTAGCACTAAGGACTAGCGGCAAAACAGATACGCAGTATTTT.